The entry below gives a single T cell receptor (beta chain) sequence along with its context. The CDR3 consists of 19 residues. V dropped 0 bases and J dropped 7; count of bases not matched to a gene: 16. Germline values: CDR1 SGDLS, CDR2 YYNGEE. Per the study methods: The assay estimated nucleated cells by amplifying reference gene primers. Generated by immunoSEQ multiplex PCR, the TCRdb table keeps only in-frame clones and is missing some. V and J calls and clone size are copied from that table; D and trimming were computed from the DNA. The sample consists of just over 150,000 clones, about four fifths of them appearing once. The record originates from a study of blood T cell repertoires in COVID-19. Study in general: COVID-19 samples, acute and convalescent, were from the United States, Italy and Spain. From T cells, B-cell-depleted T cells, or PBMCs came the material, which was cDNA or gDNA.

This clonotype was obtained from a man in his 60s with acute or convalescent COVID-19. The chain combines TRBV9 with TRBJ2-1; 10 bases are shared with TRBD2. The sample taken for sequencing was peripheral blood. CDR3 sequence reads: CASSVEGSGRRGIRNEQFF. The CDR3 DNA reads TGTGCCAGCAGCGTAGAGGGTAGCGGGAGGCGGGGAATACGGAATGAGCAGTTCTTC.